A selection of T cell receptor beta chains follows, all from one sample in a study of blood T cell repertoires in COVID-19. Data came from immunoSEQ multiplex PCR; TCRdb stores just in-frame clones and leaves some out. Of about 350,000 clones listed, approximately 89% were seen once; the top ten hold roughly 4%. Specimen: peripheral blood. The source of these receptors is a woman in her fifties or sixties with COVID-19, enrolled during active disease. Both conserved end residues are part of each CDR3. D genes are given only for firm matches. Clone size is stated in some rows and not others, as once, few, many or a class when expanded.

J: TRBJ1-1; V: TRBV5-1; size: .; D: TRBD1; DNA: TGCGCCAGCAGCTTGCAGGGGGGGAACACTGAAGCTTTCTTT; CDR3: CASSLQGGNTEAFF
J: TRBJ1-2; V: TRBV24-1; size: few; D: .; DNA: TGTGCCACCAGTGATTTGGTGGACAGCAATGGCTACACCTTC; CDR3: CATSDLVDSNGYTF
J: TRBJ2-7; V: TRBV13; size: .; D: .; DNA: TGTGCCAGCAGCCCCCTGGGGGCAGGCTACGAGCAGTACTTC; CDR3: CASSPLGAGYEQYF
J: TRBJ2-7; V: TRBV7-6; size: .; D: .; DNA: TGTGCCAGCAGCTTAGGCGTCAGGGTGTACGAGCAGTACTTC; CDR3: CASSLGVRVYEQYF
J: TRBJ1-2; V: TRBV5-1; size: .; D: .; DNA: TGCGCCAGCAGCTACGCCGAGAACTATGGCTACACCTTC; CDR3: CASSYAENYGYTF
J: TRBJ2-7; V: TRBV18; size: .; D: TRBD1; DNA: TGTGCCAGCTCCCCGGGACAGGGGAGCTCCTACGAGCAGTACTTC; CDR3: CASSPGQGSSYEQYF
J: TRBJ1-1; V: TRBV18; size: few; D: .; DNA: TGTGCCAGCTCACAGAACGGGGGGGCCCCTGAAGCTTTCTTT; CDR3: CASSQNGGAPEAFF
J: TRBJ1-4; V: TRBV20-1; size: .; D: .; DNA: TGCAGTGCTAGTTACAGGTCGGTCCCCGAAAAACTGTTTTTT; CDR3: CSASYRSVPEKLFF
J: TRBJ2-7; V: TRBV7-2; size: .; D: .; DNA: TGTGCCAGCAGCTACAGGCTCAGCTCCTACGAGCAGTACTTC; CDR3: CASSYRLSSYEQYF
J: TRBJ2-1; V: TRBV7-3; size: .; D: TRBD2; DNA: TGTGCCAGCAGCTTGGGACTAGCGGGGAATGAGCAGTTCTTC; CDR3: CASSLGLAGNEQFF
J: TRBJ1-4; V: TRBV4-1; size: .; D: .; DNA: TGCGCCAGCAGCCAACTTATACAGGGACTAAGTGAAAAACTGTTTTTT; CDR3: CASSQLIQGLSEKLFF
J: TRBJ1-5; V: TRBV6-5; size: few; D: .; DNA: TGTGCCAGCAAAGCCGGCCAGGGGAAAAATCAGCCCCAGCATTTT; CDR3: CASKAGQGKNQPQHF
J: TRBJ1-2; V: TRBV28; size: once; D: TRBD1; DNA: TGTGCCAGCAGTATACTCGGGACAGGGATTGGTGGCTACACCTTC; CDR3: CASSILGTGIGGYTF
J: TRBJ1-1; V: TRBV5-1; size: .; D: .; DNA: TGCGCCAGCAGCCTAAATATGAACACTGAAGCTTTCTTT; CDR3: CASSLNMNTEAFF
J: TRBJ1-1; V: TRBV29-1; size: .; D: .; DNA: TGCAGCGTTGAAGGGGGCGAGTACACTGAAGCTTTCTTT; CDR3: CSVEGGEYTEAFF
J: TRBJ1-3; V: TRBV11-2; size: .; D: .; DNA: TGTGCCAGCAGCTTAGAGTCGGGCTCTGGAAACACCATATATTTT; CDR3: CASSLESGSGNTIYF
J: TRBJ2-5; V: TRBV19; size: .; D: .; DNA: TGTGCCAGTGCCAGGGGAACAGGGAGCCCCCCAGAGACCCAGTACTTC; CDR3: CASARGTGSPPETQYF
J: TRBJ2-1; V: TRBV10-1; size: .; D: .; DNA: TGCGCCAGCAGTGGGGAACGGGGTATGGGCAATGAGCAGTTCTTC; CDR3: CASSGERGMGNEQFF
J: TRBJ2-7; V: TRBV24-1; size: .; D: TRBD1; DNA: TGTGCCACCAGTCCGGGACAGGGGACCTACGAGCAGTACTTC; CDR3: CATSPGQGTYEQYF
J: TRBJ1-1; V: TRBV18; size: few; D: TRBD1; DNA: TGTGCCAGCTCACCCGACAGGGGGTTGGACACTGAAGCTTTCTTT; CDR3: CASSPDRGLDTEAFF
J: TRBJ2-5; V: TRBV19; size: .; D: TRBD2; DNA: TGTGCCAGTAGGACACGGGGGGGCCTAGAGACCCAGTACTTC; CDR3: CASRTRGGLETQYF